This T cell receptor (beta chain) was sequenced during a study of blood T cells in healthy people across ages (dated by TCRdb to the mid-2010s). For the study in its entirety: Template switching captured roughly one uniquely barcoded TCR beta cDNA molecule per two T cells in model experiments. Using the same blood draw, the study looked at two additional independent replicas of 1 million unique cDNA reads for two donors, one aged 18 to 30 and the other aged 80 or older. Donors were grouped into four age groups: young (average roughly 16 years), middle-aged (less than 40), aged (around 60) and long-lived (over 80). Using deep sequencing normalized with unique cDNA molecular identifiers, the study measured how TCR beta repertoire diversity changes with age.

Details on this clonotype: Which antigen it targets is not known. Base qualities are not recorded, but no much larger clone differs from it by a single base.

The donors were some 39 Caucasian individuals from Russia, aged roughly 6 to 90 years, who were systemically healthy. Roughly 9 milliliters of peripheral blood were drawn from each donor into EDTA-treated Vacutainer tubes. Ficoll-Paque density-gradient centrifugation was used to isolate PBMCs, with at least 6.5 million obtained per sample. Total RNA, at least 6 micrograms per sample, was extracted from PBMCs with Trizol reagent. For every donor, flow cytometry on a PBMC aliquot measured the percentage of naive CD45RAhigh/CD27high T cells. Libraries were constructed by 5' RACE. Sequenced on an Illumina HiSeq 2500. A second PCR of roughly 7 to 11 cycles was run with a J-beta primer mix and a sample-barcoded 5' primer. A template-switch 5' adaptor carrying 12 random nucleotides introduced a unique molecular identifier onto each TCR beta cDNA molecule. At least 2.5 million CDR3-containing paired-end reads were obtained from each sample. The Mint cDNA synthesis kit, primed by a TRBC-specific oligonucleotide, was used to synthesize first-strand cDNA from all RNA. All cDNA was treated with uracil-DNA glycosylase and then went through a first 18-cycle PCR with the universal primers M1SS and BC2_uni_R. The paper's data handling went like this. Normalization of each sample was performed by random selection of 1 million high-quality reads, each carrying a distinct molecular identifier. Reads with shared molecular identifiers were discarded instead of being binned into consensus sequences. MiTCR, with a Q25 quality threshold and the strictest error-elimination algorithm, was used for CDR3 identification, clonotype clustering and error correction. A nonparametric unseen species model with Euler transformation was used to estimate lower-bound total TCR beta diversity. The raw public reads went through TCRdb reprocessing: fastp at Q25, MiXCR clone calling, in-frame beta chains kept. Identical CDR3 protein sequences are pooled into one entry, listed with their most common genes and DNA. The V and J calls and clone size come from TCRdb's table, not from the authors' own analysis. Present in this sample are fewer than 1,200,000 distinct CDR3 sequences, around 25% of which were seen just once. About 0.72% of the sample belongs to the ten largest clones.

What the work shows at the level of the full study, not this receptor alone: Because the CMV infection status of the donors was unknown, age-related changes in expanded clonotypes may potentially have been confounded. Compared with the aged group, more naive CD4+ T cells, fewer expanded clones and increased TCR diversity were shown by the long-lived group, suggesting age selection. Because profiling used bulk unsorted PBMCs, naive and antigen-experienced compartments could not be compared conclusively. A strong correlation was found between observed TCR beta diversity and the percentage of naive T cells measured by flow cytometry. Estimates of total diversity from one million sequenced T cells were regarded as lower bounds and underestimates. Observed TCR beta diversity per million T cells fell roughly linearly with age, and a significant reduction was already apparent by age approximately 41.

Clipping removes 1 base from V and 1 base from J, with 4 as the unmatched junction base count. The CDR3 measures 15 amino acids from cysteine to phenylalanine. Just CDR3 DNA is preserved here, 45 bases in frame from base 1. Taken from the germline V gene, the CDR1 and CDR2 loops are MGHRA and YSYEKL. In addition, the sample was reused for a study of T cells of mothers and their children. That second report states: Donors were nine systemically healthy Caucasian individuals: three mothers and their six children. cDNA synthesis used all of the extracted RNA, with approximately 1.4 ug of RNA in each 15 ul reaction. In the second PCR, the M1S primer introduced both the sample barcodes and 2-4 random nucleotides. Over 10 million TCR beta CDR3 reads came from each mother, compared with some 3 million reads from each child. TCR recombination output is similarly shaped by thymic selection in related and unrelated pairs, with a minor effect exerted by inherited differences. Normalized repertoire overlap was always slightly but never significantly higher in related than unrelated mother-child pairs. With a sensitivity of approximately 100 clones per million clonotypes, no persistent microchimeric T cell clones were detected. In the study, deep NGS was used to compare the TCR beta repertoires of mothers and children, and features distinguishing related mother-child pairs from unrelated individuals were sought. On average, the children were approximately 11 +/- 4 years old, while the mothers were roughly 40 +/- 4 years old. After adapter ligation with NEBNext reagents, the libraries were sequenced on Illumina HiSeq 2000 with 100+100 nt paired-end reads. To avoid cross-contamination, the mother libraries and the child libraries were prepared a month apart and sequenced in separate runs. Each donor had between about 500,000 and 2,300,000 distinct TCR beta clonotypes identified. Naive TCR beta clonotypes were estimated from low-frequency clonotypes matched to each donor's FACS-determined naive share, without sorting.

The chain is assembled from TRBV4-1 and TRBJ2-7, with 7 junctional bases fitting TRBD1. The sample comprised blood. The source is a girl aged 2-10 years in good health. The nucleotides are TGCGCCAGCAGCCAAGTTGGGGACAGATCCTACGAGCAGTACTTC. Protein translation: CASSQVGDRSYEQYF.